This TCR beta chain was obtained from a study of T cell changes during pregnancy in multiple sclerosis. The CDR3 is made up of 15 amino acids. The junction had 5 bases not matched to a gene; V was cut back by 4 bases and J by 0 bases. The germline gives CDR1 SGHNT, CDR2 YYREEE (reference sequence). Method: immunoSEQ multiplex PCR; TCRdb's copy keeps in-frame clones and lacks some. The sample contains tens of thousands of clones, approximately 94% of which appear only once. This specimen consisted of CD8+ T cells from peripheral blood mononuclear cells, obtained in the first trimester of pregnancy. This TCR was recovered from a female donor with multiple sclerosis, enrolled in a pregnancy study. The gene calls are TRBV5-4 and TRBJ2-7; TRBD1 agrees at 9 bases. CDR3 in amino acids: CASSGGQGSSYEQYF. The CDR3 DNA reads TGTGCCAGCAGCGGGGGACAGGGAAGCTCCTACGAGCAGTACTTC.